This T cell receptor beta chain derives from a study of blood T cell repertoires in COVID-19. Study as a whole: COVID-19 samples from acute and convalescent phases originated in the United States, Italy and Spain. Sources were T cells, B-cell-depleted T cells, or PBMCs; the material itself was cDNA or gDNA.

In the original processing: Using reference gene primer amplification, nucleated cell counts were estimated. Generated by immunoSEQ multiplex PCR, the TCRdb table keeps only in-frame clones and is missing some. D and trimming come from the DNA, and the V and J calls and clone size come from that table. The table lists roughly 220,000 clones, roughly 84% of them singletons. There are 18 residues in the CDR3. Germline V lookup: CDR1 MNHNS, CDR2 SASEGT. V was pared by 0 bases and J by 2 bases, with 20 bases between. The sequence derives from a woman aged 40 to 50 who had recovered from COVID-19. Sequencing used peripheral blood. This chain connects TRBV6-1 to TRBJ2-7, with D perhaps matching TRBD2 (6 bases). Here the CDR3 reads CASSEALPGVNPTYEQYF. The CDR3 bases are TGTGCCAGCAGTGAAGCGCTTCCGGGAGTGAACCCCACCTACGAGCAGTACTTC.